This is a list of T cell receptor beta chains from one sample in a study of human T cells and chemical hapten exposure. One entry per CDR3 protein, called by TCRdb with MiXCR from the RACE reads. Among around 100,000 distinct CDR3 sequences listed, approximately 11% were seen once. The starting material was whole blood, obtained in connection with sensitization to the hapten diphenylcyclopropenone (DPC). Receptors originate from a woman between 40 and 50 years old with alopecia areata. Some clones in this sample may be carry-over from other donors' samples. Both conserved end residues are part of each CDR3. The order of the fields is D gene, V gene, J gene, clone size, CDR3 protein, CDR3 DNA. D genes are given only for firm matches. Expanded clones are given a class, and other clones once, few, many or no size at all.

D: TRBD2
V: TRBV5-1
J: TRBJ2-5
size: many
CDR3: CASSLRSGTETQYF
DNA: TGCGCCAGCAGCTTGAGGAGCGGGACTGAGACCCAGTACTTC

D: TRBD2
V: TRBV12-3/TRBV12-4
J: TRBJ2-1
size: many
CDR3: CASSRWTSGTEQFF
DNA: TGTGCCAGCAGCCGGTGGACTAGCGGGACTGAGCAGTTCTTC

D: TRBD2
V: TRBV7-6
J: TRBJ2-7
size: few
CDR3: CASSSLAGGTFF
DNA: TGTGCCAGCAGCTCCCTAGCGGGAGGGACGTTCTTC

D: NA
V: TRBV3-1
J: TRBJ1-6
size: many
CDR3: CASSQDQQGDSPLHF
DNA: TGTGCCAGCAGCCAAGATCAGCAGGGCGATTCACCCCTCCACTTT

D: NA
V: TRBV2
J: TRBJ2-1
size: NA
CDR3: CASSETDFSYNEQFF
DNA: TGTGCCAGCAGTGAAACCGACTTCTCCTACAATGAGCAGTTCTTC

D: NA
V: TRBV6-5
J: TRBJ1-1
size: NA
CDR3: CASTPELGTEAFF
DNA: TGTGCCAGCACCCCCGAGTTGGGCACTGAAGCTTTCTTT

D: NA
V: TRBV9
J: TRBJ2-3
size: NA
CDR3: CASSAEGQINTDTQYF
DNA: TGTGCCAGCAGCGCGGAGGGACAGATAAACACAGATACGCAGTATTTT

D: TRBD1
V: TRBV7-8
J: TRBJ2-3
size: NA
CDR3: CASSSTGTGSTDTQYF
DNA: TGTGCCAGCAGCTCAACCGGGACAGGGAGCACAGATACGCAGTATTTT

D: NA
V: TRBV4-1
J: TRBJ1-5
size: many
CDR3: CASSQDLNQPQHF
DNA: TGCGCCAGCAGCCAAGACCTCAATCAGCCCCAGCATTTT

D: TRBD2
V: TRBV12-3/TRBV12-4
J: TRBJ2-7
size: few
CDR3: CASSFPSGGTYEQYF
DNA: TGTGCCAGCAGTTTCCCTAGCGGGGGGACCTACGAGCAGTACTTC

D: TRBD1
V: TRBV12-5
J: TRBJ1-2
size: NA
CDR3: CASAPLSGDSYGYTF
DNA: TGTGCTAGTGCCCCCCTGAGTGGGGACAGCTATGGCTACACCTTC

D: TRBD2
V: TRBV20-1
J: TRBJ2-4
size: few
CDR3: CSARTRLAGDQGKNIQYF
DNA: TGCAGTGCTAGGACCAGACTAGCGGGGGACCAAGGCAAAAACATTCAGTACTTC

D: TRBD1
V: TRBV20-1
J: TRBJ1-1
size: many
CDR3: CSARGQGSLNTEAFF
DNA: TGCAGTGCTAGAGGACAGGGGTCGTTGAACACTGAAGCTTTCTTT

D: NA
V: TRBV12-3/TRBV12-4
J: TRBJ2-4
size: NA
CDR3: CASRGAYKNIQYF
DNA: TGTGCCAGCAGAGGTGCCTATAAAAACATTCAGTACTTC

D: NA
V: TRBV4-1
J: TRBJ1-1
size: NA
CDR3: CASTTQGQMNTEAFF
DNA: TGCGCCAGCACAACGCAGGGACAAATGAACACTGAAGCTTTCTTT

D: NA
V: TRBV5-4
J: TRBJ2-3
size: many
CDR3: CASSLPLTGGTDTQYF
DNA: TGTGCCAGCAGCCTACCCTTGACAGGCGGCACAGATACGCAGTATTTT

D: NA
V: TRBV10-3
J: TRBJ2-2
size: few
CDR3: CAISELAGGVGGELFF
DNA: TGTGCCATCAGTGAACTAGCTGGAGGGGTAGGCGGGGAGCTGTTTTTT

D: TRBD2
V: TRBV18
J: TRBJ2-3
size: few
CDR3: CASFRDYLSSTDTQYF
DNA: TGTGCCAGCTTCCGGGACTACCTGTCTAGCACAGATACGCAGTATTTT

D: NA
V: TRBV27
J: TRBJ1-6
size: NA
CDR3: CASSLSTGSPRRSYNSPLHF
DNA: TGTGCCAGCAGTTTATCCACAGGGAGCCCAAGGAGGTCCTATAATTCACCCCTCCACTTT

D: NA
V: TRBV6-2/TRBV6-3
J: TRBJ2-5
size: NA
CDR3: CASSAGTILRETQYF
DNA: TGTGCCAGCAGTGCCGGGACAATCCTCCGGGAGACCCAGTACTTC

D: NA
V: TRBV6-2/TRBV6-3
J: TRBJ1-2
size: many
CDR3: CASSYDRTRGYTF
DNA: TGTGCCAGCAGTTACGATCGGACACGCGGCTACACCTTC

D: TRBD1
V: TRBV29-1
J: TRBJ2-7
size: NA
CDR3: CSGTGAYEQYF
DNA: TGCAGCGGTACAGGGGCCTACGAGCAGTACTTC

D: TRBD1
V: TRBV19
J: TRBJ1-1
size: few
CDR3: CASSLIGTAEAFF
DNA: TGTGCCAGTAGCCTAATAGGGACAGCTGAAGCTTTCTTT

D: TRBD2
V: TRBV20-1
J: TRBJ2-5
size: few
CDR3: CSARVFGFGASGLQETQYF
DNA: TGCAGTGCTAGAGTGTTTGGCTTTGGGGCTAGCGGTTTACAAGAGACCCAGTACTTC

D: NA
V: TRBV15
J: TRBJ2-2
size: many
CDR3: CATSRSSANTGELFF
DNA: TGTGCCACCAGCAGGAGTTCAGCGAACACCGGGGAGCTGTTTTTT

D: NA
V: TRBV27
J: TRBJ1-3
size: NA
CDR3: CASSPFTSGNTIYF
DNA: TGTGCCAGCAGTCCCTTCACATCGGGAAACACCATATATTTT

D: NA
V: TRBV3-1
J: TRBJ1-2
size: NA
CDR3: CASSPGHGYTF
DNA: TGTGCCAGCAGCCCAGGACATGGCTACACCTTC

D: TRBD1
V: TRBV19
J: TRBJ2-7
size: NA
CDR3: CASSRTPGQPVDEQYF
DNA: TGTGCCAGTAGCCGAACCCCGGGACAGCCGGTAGACGAGCAGTACTTC

D: TRBD2
V: TRBV4-1
J: TRBJ2-3
size: many
CDR3: CASSGRTSSTDTQYF
DNA: TGCGCCAGCAGCGGTCGGACTAGCAGCACAGATACGCAGTATTTT

D: NA
V: TRBV5-5
J: TRBJ2-4
size: NA
CDR3: CASSLEVRAGYIQYF
DNA: TGTGCCAGCAGCTTGGAGGTTCGGGCAGGGTACATTCAGTACTTC

D: TRBD2
V: TRBV28
J: TRBJ2-7
size: many
CDR3: CASNSGTSGFSYEQYF
DNA: TGTGCCAGCAATTCCGGGACTAGCGGGTTCTCCTACGAGCAGTACTTC

D: NA
V: TRBV5-1
J: TRBJ1-3
size: many
CDR3: CASSSTQAGAGNTIYF
DNA: TGCGCCAGCAGCTCTACTCAGGCAGGGGCCGGAAACACCATATATTTT

D: TRBD1
V: TRBV5-1
J: TRBJ2-3
size: NA
CDR3: CASSAGQGPDTQYF
DNA: TGCGCCAGCAGCGCGGGACAGGGACCAGATACGCAGTATTTT

D: NA
V: TRBV12-3/TRBV12-4
J: TRBJ2-1
size: NA
CDR3: CASSLWKDEQFF
DNA: TGTGCCAGCAGTTTGTGGAAGGATGAGCAGTTCTTC

D: NA
V: TRBV7-2
J: TRBJ1-2
size: many
CDR3: CASSLAAGYGYTF
DNA: TGTGCCAGCAGCTTAGCGGCGGGCTATGGCTACACCTTC

D: TRBD1
V: TRBV28
J: TRBJ2-2
size: NA
CDR3: CASSPLAGTGRVGELFF
DNA: TGTGCCAGCAGTCCCCTCGCCGGGACAGGGAGGGTCGGGGAGCTGTTTTTT

D: TRBD1
V: TRBV12-3/TRBV12-4
J: TRBJ1-6
size: many
CDR3: CASSWTGVNSPLHF
DNA: TGTGCCAGCAGTTGGACAGGGGTTAATTCACCCCTCCACTTT

D: TRBD1
V: TRBV27
J: TRBJ1-5
size: NA
CDR3: CASSRGTFGNQPQHF
DNA: TGTGCCAGCAGCAGGGGGACCTTTGGCAATCAGCCCCAGCATTTT

D: NA
V: TRBV7-2
J: TRBJ1-1
size: NA
CDR3: CASSLDERTEAFF
DNA: TGTGCCAGCAGCTTAGATGAGAGGACTGAAGCTTTCTTT

D: NA
V: TRBV21-1
J: TRBJ2-5
size: few
CDR3: CASTGGLPPQETQYF
DNA: TGTGCCAGCACCGGCGGGCTACCACCCCAAGAGACCCAGTACTTC

D: NA
V: TRBV10-3
J: TRBJ2-5
size: NA
CDR3: CAIGGGEVQTQYF
DNA: TGTGCCATCGGGGGGGGCGAAGTCCAGACCCAGTACTTC

D: NA
V: TRBV20-1
J: TRBJ1-2
size: many
CDR3: CSARVPRRGYGYTF
DNA: TGCAGTGCTAGAGTCCCAAGAAGGGGCTATGGCTACACCTTC

D: NA
V: TRBV27
J: TRBJ1-4
size: many
CDR3: CASSSGQFNEKLFF
DNA: TGTGCCAGCAGTTCTGGACAGTTTAATGAAAAACTGTTTTTT

D: TRBD1
V: TRBV3-1
J: TRBJ2-7
size: NA
CDR3: CASSQRGQGPEYF
DNA: TGTGCCAGCAGCCAACGGGGACAGGGACCGGAGTACTTC

D: NA
V: TRBV7-8
J: TRBJ2-7
size: many
CDR3: CASSSTPVEQYF
DNA: TGTGCCAGCAGCTCGACTCCGGTCGAGCAGTACTTC

D: NA
V: TRBV6-5
J: TRBJ1-1
size: NA
CDR3: CASSYRTENTEAFF
DNA: TGTGCCAGCAGTTACCGGACGGAGAACACTGAAGCTTTCTTT